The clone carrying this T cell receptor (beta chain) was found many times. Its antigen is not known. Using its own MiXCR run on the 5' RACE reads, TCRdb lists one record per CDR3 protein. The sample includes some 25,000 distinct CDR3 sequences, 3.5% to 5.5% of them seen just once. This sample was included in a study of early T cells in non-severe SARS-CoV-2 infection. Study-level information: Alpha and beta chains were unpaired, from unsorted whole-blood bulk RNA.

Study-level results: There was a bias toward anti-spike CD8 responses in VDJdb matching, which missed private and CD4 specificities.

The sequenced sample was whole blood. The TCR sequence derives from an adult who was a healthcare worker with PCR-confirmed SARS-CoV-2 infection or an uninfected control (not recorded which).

This CDR3 reads CASSSGTSGSNEQFF. DNA of the CDR3: TGTGCCAGCAGCTCCGGGACTAGCGGGAGTAATGAGCAGTTCTTC. The chain uses TRBV11-2 and TRBJ2-1; 14 positions agree with TRBD2. The CDR3 is 15 amino acids. Germline V gene data show CDR1 as SGHAT and CDR2 as FQNNGV. The junction had 3 bases not matched to a gene; V was cut back by 4 bases and J by 7 bases.